The source of this T cell receptor (beta chain) is a study of intratumoral heterogeneity in liver cancer. For context, the study as a whole: In the full cohort of 14 patients, the median age was approximately 63 years and the majority of patients were male. To examine intratumor heterogeneity, the study integrated RNA-seq, DNA sequencing, TCR-seq and SNP array data obtained from multiple regions of hepatocellular carcinoma specimens. Of the roughly 70 multiregional samples collected from 14 HCC patients in the overall cohort, some 53 were tumoral regions and roughly 20 were adjacent nontumoral regions.

Study-level results and caveats: The authors acknowledged a relatively low patient number and under-sampled tumor-infiltrating lymphocyte representation as limitations.

Cut back by 4 bases and 0 bases, the V and J ends lie 16 bases apart. The germline V gene (reference sequence) provides CDR1 GTSNPN and CDR2 SVGIG. Including the terminal cysteine and phenylalanine, the CDR3 comprises 16 residues. Only the CDR3 region is kept as DNA, spanning 48 bases read in frame from base 1. Early-stage hepatocellular carcinoma was present in all patients, and no therapy was administered to any patient before surgical resection. Sampled areas lacked macroscopic evidence of necrosis or hemorrhage. Multiple regions from two patients were subjected to TCR sequencing (ImmunoSeq). Frozen tissue samples from resection were taken at least 1 cm away from one another. Samples with the label N were taken from nontumoral liver tissue next to the tumor. Genomic DNA was isolated from bulk tissue with the DNeasy blood and tissue kit. A remark on this clone: The target of this receptor is not known. Per-nucleotide qualities are absent, and no much larger clonotype sits a single base away.

The immunoSEQ assay was used to sequence TCR beta chain CDR3 regions from genomic DNA. Primers annealing to V and J segments amplified rearranged VDJ segments. In the authors' own workflow: The ImmunoSeq Analyzer software was used to compute clonality and richness metrics. To find clones with differing abundance between regions, Fisher's exact test was applied together with a beta-binomial method for extra stringency. TCRdb stores this immuneACCESS table with in-frame sequences only. Part of the clones is absent; in the studies checked, under half of the shortfall reflects unresolved V genes, and no reason is known for the rest. The V and J calls and clone size are taken from that table; D and trimming were inferred from the DNA. The table for this sample lists 20,000 to 25,000 clones; 73% of them were counted only once. The ten largest clones take up 15% to 20% of the sample.

In this chain, TRBV30 is recombined with TRBJ2-1; the D gene is tentatively TRBD1 or TRBD2, each matching 6 bases. This sequence was found in a woman between 65 and 79 years old with hepatocellular carcinoma. The material was tumor-adjacent normal tissue, obtained before any cancer treatment. Read as DNA, the sequence is TGTGCCTGGACCCTGGGGGGCTCGAGCTCCTACAATGAGCAGTTCTTC. Translated, this gives CAWTLGGSSSYNEQFF.